The 13 T cell receptor beta chains reported below all come from one sample, sequenced in a study of shared clonotypes between healthy human individuals. TCRdb keeps only in-frame clones here, not all; method: immunoSEQ multiplex PCR. The profile shows fewer than 850,000 clones, approximately 97% of them singletons. Selected positively for CCR7 and CD45RO-negative, naive CD8 cells excluded terminally differentiated effector memory CD45RA+ cells. The sample consisted of naive CD8+ T cells sorted from blood. The receptor source for this set is a man in his thirties or forties in good health.

This clone was detected once. V gene TRBV6-1 combines with J gene TRBJ2-7, with unresolved D. Germline values: CDR1 MNHNS, CDR2 SASEGT. Trimming took 2 bases from V and 0 from J, leaving 14 bases between them. CDR3 length: 16 residues. The CDR3 DNA follows: TGTGCCAGCAGTGAACCTTTCAGCGACGGCTCCTACGAGCAGTACTTC. It is translated as CASSEPFSDGSYEQYF.

Regarding this clone: Other DNA sequences in this specimen translate into the identical CDR3. This chain connects TRBV5-1 to TRBJ2-3; TRBD2 matches at 9 bases. This CDR3 has 14 amino acids. After removal of 4 bases from V and 3 bases from J, the junction contained 3 bases not matched to a gene. CDR1 and CDR2 from the germline V gene are SGHRS and YFSETQ. CDR3 sequence reads: CASSSSGGTDTQYF. Here the CDR3 DNA reads TGCGCCAGCAGCAGTAGCGGGGGTACAGATACGCAGTATTTT.

The chain carries TRBV7-5 and TRBJ2-7; TRBD1, as called in the table, went unchecked against the DNA. TRBV7-5 is annotated as a pseudogene. The CDR3 loop spans 14 amino acids. CDR3 region: CVRSAGTGPSEQYF. The CDR3 bases are TGTGTCAGAAGCGCCGGGACAGGGCCGTCCGAGCAGTACTTC.

V is TRBV5-6 and J is TRBJ2-7; D gene uncertain. CDR1 SGHDT and CDR2 YYEEEE come from the germline V gene. V gave up 4 bases and J gave up 7 bases, with 21 bases separating them. The CDR3 runs 15 residues. The CDR3 region has the DNA TGTGCCAGCAGCGACCCAGAAAAAACCTTTGGGGAGCAGTACTTC. Protein: CASSDPEKTFGEQYF.

In this sample, this clone turned up once. The CDR3 spells CASSGGQGNYGYTF. CDR3 sequence (DNA): TGCGCCAGCAGCGGGGGACAGGGGAACTATGGCTACACCTTC. The V call is TRBV5-1, the J call TRBJ1-2; 10 bases fit TRBD1. Germline loops: CDR1 SGHRS, CDR2 YFSETQ. This CDR3 spans 14 amino acids. V lost 4 bases, J lost 2 bases, and 2 bases stayed unmatched.

V gene TRBV27 combines with J gene TRBJ2-1, with TRBD2 matching 8 bases. Germline trimming cut 4 bases from V and 4 bases from J; bases unmatched to any gene: 12. Germline CDR1 MNHEY, CDR2 SMNVEV (reference sequence). The CDR3 loop spans 17 amino acids. The CDR3 reads CASSSPVPREGYNEQFF. CDR3 in DNA: TGTGCCAGCAGTTCTCCAGTCCCCCGGGAGGGGTACAATGAGCAGTTCTTC.

The CDR3, as DNA: TGTGCCAGCAGCCACGGCTCCGCGTCGGGAGTGACAGATACGCAGTATTTT. Residues: CASSHGSASGVTDTQYF. V gene TRBV14 combines with J gene TRBJ2-3; TRBD2 might be the D (6 bases). Trimming removed 3 bases from V and 3 bases from J, with 19 bases in between. Germline CDR1 reads SGHDN; CDR2 reads FVKESK. The CDR3 is 17 amino acids.

CDR3 DNA: TGTGCCAGCAGCGTGTCGACAGGGGTGGCCACCGGGGAGCTGTTTTTT. Amino acids: CASSVSTGVATGELFF. The chain has TRBV7-9 and TRBJ2-2, with 8 nucleotides matching TRBD1. V lost 5 bases and J lost 4; bases outside the gene matches: 9. Germline assignment: CDR1 SEHNR and CDR2 FQNEAQ (reference sequence). The CDR3 has 16 amino acids.

This clone was seen just once. Here the CDR3 reads CASSETRGANTEAFF. CDR3 nucleotides: TGCGCCAGCAGCGAAACCCGGGGGGCGAACACTGAAGCTTTCTTT. The V and J genes are TRBV5-1 and TRBJ1-1, with TRBD1 as a possible D gene (6 bases). Germline V gene lookup returns CDR1 SGHRS and CDR2 YFSETQ. The CDR3 has 15 amino acids. Trimming shortened V by 4 bases and J by 1 base, and 14 bases separated the two germline ends. Using reference TRBV5-1 and TRBJ1-1 for the parts outside the CDR3, the full variable domain is KAGVTQTPRYLIKTRGQQVTLSCSPISGHRSVSWYQQTPGQGLQFLFEYFSETQRNKGNFPGRFSGRQFSNSRSEMNVSTLELGDSALYLCASSETRGANTEAFFGQGTRLTVV.

V usage is TRBV27 and J usage is TRBJ2-7; D is unresolved. The ends were cut back, 0 bases at V and 3 bases at J, with 9 bases in the middle. The CDR3 length is 14 residues. Germline loops: CDR1 MNHEY, CDR2 SMNVEV (reference sequence). The CDR3 DNA reads as TGTGCCAGCAGTTTATCGGCCCTCTACTACGAGCAGTACTTC. This codes for CASSLSALYYEQYF.

About this clone: The sample has other DNA sequences that encode this CDR3 too. The rearrangement uses TRBV5-1 and TRBJ1-2; a weak D match, TRBD1 (5 bases). Trimming shortened V by 0 bases and J by 0 bases, and 6 bases separated the two germline ends. Germline V lookup: CDR1 SGHRS, CDR2 YFSETQ. This CDR3 contains 14 residues. The CDR3 loop reads CASSLDRTNYGYTF. CDR3 DNA sequence: TGCGCCAGCAGCTTGGACAGGACTAACTATGGCTACACCTTC. The variable domain in full, with the rest retrieved from reference TRBV5-1 and TRBJ1-2, is KAGVTQTPRYLIKTRGQQVTLSCSPISGHRSVSWYQQTPGQGLQFLFEYFSETQRNKGNFPGRFSGRQFSNSRSEMNVSTLELGDSALYLCASSLDRTNYGYTFGSGTRLTVV.

The table lists this clone with a count of one. The chain is built from TRBV14 and TRBJ2-7, with D possibly being TRBD2 (5 bases). V was cut by 3 bases and J by 2 bases, with 11 bases left in between. CDR3 length: 14 residues. CDR1 and CDR2 (germline): SGHDN, FVKESK. This chain's CDR3 is CASSHTSYPYEQYF. The CDR3 DNA is TGTGCCAGCAGCCACACTAGTTACCCCTACGAGCAGTACTTC.

The gene calls are TRBV27 and TRBJ2-7, with a tentative D call TRBD1 (5 bases). Germline CDR1 is MNHEY and CDR2 is SMNVEV (reference sequence). The V end was cut by 1 base, the J end by 3 bases, with 13 bases between. CDR3 length equals 15 residues. Written as DNA, the CDR3 is TGTGCCAGCAGTTTATTAGGGGATGGGGTCTACGAGCAGTACTTC. Its translation is CASSLLGDGVYEQYF.